The 25 T cell receptor beta chains below were found in one sample sequenced in a study of early stage breast cancer tumors. Libraries were prepared by immunoSEQ multiplex PCR; TCRdb keeps only in-frame clonotypes and omits some of them. The repertoire consists of some 48,000 clones, with approximately 80% occurring once and the leading ten covering 1.3% to 1.5%. The sample consisted of blood. The receptor source for this set is a person aged 45 to 60 with breast cancer.

The V gene is TRBV27, the J gene TRBJ2-4, with D possibly matching TRBD2 (5 bases). Trimming took off 5 bases at V and 6 bases at J, with 11 bases between the two ends. The CDR3 spans 13 residues. Germline V lookup: CDR1 MNHEY, CDR2 SMNVEV (reference sequence). The CDR3 loop reads CASSSGLVNIQYF. Written as DNA, the CDR3 is TGTGCCAGCAGTAGTGGACTCGTAAACATTCAGTACTTC.

This sequence joins TRBV10-2 and TRBJ1-1; 8 nucleotides agree with TRBD1. Germline lookup yields CDR1 WSHSY and CDR2 SAAADI. V was pared by 8 bases and J by 3 bases, with 5 bases of the junction left unmatched. The CDR3 runs 13 residues. This CDR3 reads CASGGQVDTEAFF. CDR3 coding DNA: TGCGCCAGCGGGGGACAGGTGGACACTGAAGCTTTCTTT.

J is TRBJ1-2 and V is TRBV4-2; perhaps TRBD1 as D (5 bases). V was pared by 0 bases and J by 8 bases, with 16 bases between. From germline, CDR1 is LGHNA and CDR2 YNFKEQ. This CDR3 region has 15 residues. The CDR3: CASSQEVRGTRGYTF. The CDR3 DNA is TGTGCCAGCAGCCAAGAGGTGCGGGGGACGAGGGGCTACACCTTC.

The chain links TRBV6-6 to TRBJ2-5, with 10 positions matching TRBD1. There are 14 residues in the CDR3. Looked up from germline, CDR1 is MNHNY and CDR2 is SVGAGI (reference sequence). The V and J ends lost 6 bases and 1 base, in that order; junction bases with no gene match: 2. This CDR3 is CASRDRGGQETQYF. In nucleotides, the CDR3 is TGTGCCAGCAGGGACAGGGGGGGCCAAGAGACCCAGTACTTC.

The chain carries TRBV28 and TRBJ1-2; 7 positions match TRBD1. The length of the CDR3 is 13 residues. V was clipped by 8 bases and J by 2 bases; unmatched bases: 5. Germline V gene lookup returns CDR1 MDHEN and CDR2 SYDVKM. In nucleotides, the CDR3 is TGTGCCAGCCGAAAGGGACAGAACTATGGCTACACCTTC. Its translation: CASRKGQNYGYTF.

The genes are TRBV2 and TRBJ1-5, with 10 bases fitting TRBD1. V was pared by 4 bases and J by 6 bases, with 6 bases of the junction left unmatched. Germline assignment: CDR1 SNHLY and CDR2 FYNNEI. The CDR3 totals 15 residues. As DNA, the CDR3 is TGTGCCAGCAGTGGGGGACAGGGGTATGGTCAGCCCCAGCATTTT. It specifies CASSGGQGYGQPQHF.

The rearrangement uses TRBV7-9 and TRBJ2-1; D remains unclear. Deletions cut 4 bases from V and 4 bases from J, with 14 bases between. The CDR3 is 15 residues long. Germline values: CDR1 SEHNR, CDR2 FQNEAQ (reference sequence). The CDR3 reads CASSSGSTGYNEQFF. The DNA of the CDR3 is TGTGCCAGCAGCTCTGGGTCGACCGGTTACAATGAGCAGTTCTTC.

The CDR3: CASSIGGGQETQYF. The CDR3 coding sequence is TGTGCCAGTAGTATTGGCGGGGGCCAAGAGACCCAGTACTTC. V is TRBV19 and J is TRBJ2-5, with TRBD2 identical over 7 bases. Germline V CDR1 and CDR2: LNHDA, SQIVND (reference sequence). V trimming: 3 bases; J trimming: 1 base; junction bases outside the gene matches: 2. The CDR3 runs 14 residues.

The gene calls are TRBV29-1 and TRBJ2-3; D perhaps matches TRBD2 (6 bases). The germline V and J ends were trimmed by 6 bases and 2 bases, with 12 bases remaining between them. Germline V lookup: CDR1 SQVTM, CDR2 ANQGSEA. The CDR3 consists of 13 residues. The CDR3 DNA reads as TGCAGCGTGTCCGGGACTTTCACAGATACGCAGTATTTT. Translated, it gives CSVSGTFTDTQYF.

The chain uses TRBV28 and TRBJ1-2, with TRBD1 identical over 7 bases. Germline assignment: CDR1 MDHEN and CDR2 SYDVKM. The ends lost 1 base at V and 6 bases at J; junction bases unmatched: 5. CDR3 length equals 14 residues. CDR3 loop: CASSLFPGQDGYTF. CDR3 coding DNA: TGTGCCAGCAGTTTATTCCCCGGACAGGATGGCTACACCTTC.

A single count supports this clone. V usage is TRBV19 and J usage is TRBJ2-3; 8 nucleotides line up with TRBD2. The CDR3 extends over 15 amino acids. Germline assignment: CDR1 LNHDA and CDR2 SQIVND (reference sequence). The V and J ends lost 3 bases and 3 bases, in that order; junction bases with no gene match: 5. The CDR3 reads CASSIGRGVTDTQYF. In DNA form, the CDR3 reads TGTGCCAGTAGTATCGGGCGGGGGGTGACAGATACGCAGTATTTT.

This clone has just a few counts. Compared with germline, one end of the junction differs, possibly owing to a read error. The gene calls are TRBV7-7 and TRBJ1-5; no clear D. There are 17 residues in the CDR3. Germline loops: CDR1 SSHAT, CDR2 FNYEAQ (reference sequence). DNA for the CDR3: TGTGCTAGCAGCATCCCGGCGGCGAGGGAGAGCAATCAGCCCCAGCATTTT. Translated, it gives CASSIPAARESNQPQHF.

The CDR3 coding sequence is TGTGCCAGCAGCGTCGGACAGGGGACTGGAAACACCATATATTTT. It specifies CASSVGQGTGNTIYF. The chain combines TRBV5-6 with TRBJ1-3, with 9 bases fitting TRBD1. Germline V gives CDR1 SGHDT, CDR2 YYEEEE. This CDR3 has 15 amino acids. V lost 4 bases and J lost 2; bases outside the gene matches: 4.

The gene calls are TRBV5-1 and TRBJ1-1, with D possibly being TRBD1 (6 bases). This CDR3 has 14 amino acids. V lost 5 bases to trimming and J lost 0 bases, with 11 bases between them. Germline V gene data show CDR1 as SGHRS and CDR2 as YFSETQ. CDR3 loop: CASSRQGMNTEAFF. The CDR3 bases are TGCGCCAGCAGTCGGCAGGGGATGAACACTGAAGCTTTCTTT.

A word on this clone: As the CDR3 is not closed by the conserved phenylalanine or tryptophan, this likely results from a read error. This rearrangement joins TRBV6-9 to TRBJ1-4, with 7 bases aligning to TRBD1. The CDR3 length is 14 residues. J was trimmed by 8 bases and V by 6 bases; bases with no gene match: 9. From germline, CDR1 is MNHGY and CDR2 SVAAGI. CDR3 nucleotide sequence: TGTGCCAGCAGCCCAACAGGGGTGGAGGAAAAACTGTTTTCT. It encodes CASSPTGVEEKLFS.

The chain has TRBV4-3 and TRBJ1-6; D uncertain. V was clipped by 3 bases and J by 10 bases, with 16 bases between them. This CDR3 region has 15 residues. CDR1 and CDR2 (germline): LGHNA, YSLEER. In nucleotides, the CDR3 is TGCGCCAGCAGCCAGTCCCCGCGGGCGGGCTCACCCCTCCACTTT. It translates to CASSQSPRAGSPLHF.

This clone was recorded only once. The chain carries TRBV18 and TRBJ2-2; D unclear. The V end was cut by 2 bases, the J end by 3 bases, with 4 bases between. Looked up from germline, CDR1 is KGHSH and CDR2 is LQKENI. This CDR3 spans 13 amino acids. The CDR3 region is CASSPDDTGELFF. DNA of the CDR3: TGTGCCAGCTCACCAGATGACACCGGGGAGCTGTTTTTT.

In nucleotides, the CDR3 is TGTGCCAGCAGCTTAGACCCCGGGACAGCTGAAAAACTGTTTTTT. This codes for CASSLDPGTAEKLFF. The gene calls are TRBV7-9 and TRBJ1-4; 7 bases fit TRBD1. With 1 base clipped from V and 7 bases from J, the junction kept 6 bases outside the gene matches. CDR3 length: 15 amino acids. Germline CDR1 SEHNR, CDR2 FQNEAQ (reference sequence).

The chain joins TRBV5-1 to TRBJ1-4; the D is unclear. Trimming removed 1 base at V and 0 bases at J, with 10 bases between. Looked up from germline, CDR1 is SGHRS and CDR2 is YFSETQ. The CDR3 contains 16 residues. DNA of the CDR3: TGCGCCAGCAGCTTGACAGTACCTGCAACTAATGAAAAACTGTTTTTT. Its translation: CASSLTVPATNEKLFF.

J is TRBJ2-1 and V is TRBV5-1; D not certain. V lost 5 bases and J lost 4, with 13 bases in between. The CDR3 length is 14 residues. CDR1 SGHRS and CDR2 YFSETQ come from the germline V gene. CDR3 residues: CASSFGSSYNEQFF. In nucleotides, the CDR3 is TGCGCCAGCAGTTTCGGCTCTTCTTACAATGAGCAGTTCTTC.

V usage is TRBV20-1 and J usage is TRBJ2-1; no firm D call. Germline assignment: CDR1 DFQATT and CDR2 SNEGSKA (reference sequence). V lost 2 bases and J lost 10, with 6 bases in between. The CDR3 covers 10 residues. In nucleotides, the CDR3 is TGCAGTGCTAGAACCCGCGAGCAGTTCTTC. Protein sequence: CSARTREQFF.

The V and J genes are TRBV20-1 and TRBJ1-1, with 8 bases matching TRBD1. The length of the CDR3 is 11 residues. Germline V gene data show CDR1 as DFQATT and CDR2 as SNEGSKA (reference sequence). V was clipped by 6 bases and J by 11 bases; unmatched bases: 8. DNA for the CDR3: TGCAGTGCCTTGAGGGGGGACAGGGCTTTCTTT. Protein sequence: CSALRGDRAFF.

The chain carries TRBV12-5 and TRBJ2-1; the match to TRBD1 covers 8 bases. CDR1 and CDR2 from the germline V gene are LGHNT and FRNRAP. CDR3 size: 15 residues. V dropped 3 bases and J dropped 7; count of bases not matched to a gene: 8. The CDR3 bases are TGTGCTAGTGGTTTTCTGCAGGGGGCTAGTAATGAGCAGTTCTTC. The encoded protein is CASGFLQGASNEQFF.

This chain links TRBV11-2 with TRBJ2-7; tentative D call: TRBD2 (6 bases). This CDR3 region has 14 residues. Deletions cut 1 base from V and 2 bases from J, with 9 bases between. Germline values: CDR1 SGHAT, CDR2 FQNNGV. The CDR3 DNA is TGTGCCAGCAGCTTAGTGGGGGAGGCCTACGAGCAGTACTTC. Amino acids: CASSLVGEAYEQYF.

The chain employs TRBV6-6 and TRBJ1-2, with D maybe TRBD1 (5 bases). The germline gives CDR1 MNHNY, CDR2 SVGAGI (reference sequence). The CDR3 loop spans 13 amino acids. Trimming pared 6 bases from V and 2 bases from J, leaving 10 bases between. CDR3 nucleotide sequence: TGTGCCAGCAGAGAACGGGGGAACTATGGCTACACCTTC. Translated: CASRERGNYGYTF.